The 22 T cell receptor beta chains below all came from one sample that was sequenced in a study of human T cells and chemical hapten exposure. In TCRdb, the RACE reads were re-called with MiXCR into one record per CDR3 protein. The table has 380,000 or so distinct CDR3 sequences, more than 4.5% seen once; the top ten hold approximately 2.5%. Time point defined: patch test 1, 2 weeks after DPC sensitization. Treatment described: therapeutic diphenylcyclopropenone sensitization with weekly scalp DPC. Sequencing used whole blood, obtained in connection with sensitization to the hapten diphenylcyclopropenone (DPC). The source of these receptors is a woman between 45 and 65 years old with alopecia areata. Some clones in this sample may be carry-over from other donors' samples.

This clonotype was counted at least ten times. The rearrangement links TRBV29-1 to TRBJ1-5; TRBD1 aligns across 7 bases. Looked up from germline, CDR1 is SQVTM and CDR2 is ANQGSEA. V trimming: 6 bases; J trimming: 5 bases; junction bases outside the gene matches: 10. This CDR3 is 14 amino acids long. In DNA, the CDR3 is TGCAGCGTGACCGGACAGGCGGGGGATCAGCCCCAGCATTTT. As protein: CSVTGQAGDQPQHF. The variable domain in full, with the rest retrieved from reference TRBV29-1 and TRBJ1-5, is SAVISQKPSRDICQRGTSLTIQCQVDSQVTMMFWYRQQPGQSLTLIATANQGSEATYESGFVIDKFPISRPNLTFSTLTVSNMSPEDSSIYLCSVTGQAGDQPQHFGDGTRLSIL.

This clonotype was observed a single time. This may arise from a read error, as a much more abundant clone is one base away. The chain links TRBV5-1 to TRBJ1-1, with TRBD1 matching over 10 bases. CDR3 length: 13 residues. Germline V CDR1 and CDR2: SGHRS, YFSETQ. The chain's CDR3 is CVSSGGQGAEAFF. The CDR3 bases are TGCGTCAGCAGCGGCGGACAGGGGGCTGAAGCTTTCTTT.

With respect to this clonotype: Since no conserved phenylalanine or tryptophan closes the CDR3, a read error is the likely cause. The chain employs TRBV4-1 and TRBJ2-7; 12 bases agree with TRBD2. This CDR3 contains 18 residues. The germline CDR1 and CDR2 sequences are MGHRA and YSYEKL. The ends lost 1 base at V and 4 bases at J; junction bases unmatched: 11. In DNA, the CDR3 is TGCGCCAGCAGCCAAGTTCCGGCTAGCGGGAGGGTTTTATACGAGCAGTACCTC. It yields the protein CASSQVPASGRVLYEQYL.

This clonotype has a count of ten or more. The chain recombines TRBV6-1 with TRBJ2-3; D is uncertain. Deletions cut 4 bases from V and 5 bases from J, with 16 bases between. This CDR3 spans 15 amino acids. CDR1 and CDR2 from the germline V gene are MNHNS and SASEGT. CDR3 in DNA: TGTGCCAGCAGTGTTGGGTCGGGCCAAGGAGATACGCAGTATTTT. Translated, it gives CASSVGSGQGDTQYF.

In the case of this clonotype: Possible read error: a much larger clone is one base away. The rearrangement uses TRBV12-3 or TRBV12-4 and TRBJ2-7; D is perhaps TRBD2 (5 bases). CDR3 length: 12 amino acids. Trimming cost V 7 bases and J 4 bases, with 11 bases left between them. CDR3 in DNA: TGTGCCAGCAATTTTGGGGAGTACGAGCAGTACTTC. Translating it yields CASNFGEYEQYF.

This clonotype has only a few counts. The conserved phenylalanine or tryptophan is not found at the CDR3 terminus, so this likely reflects a read error. This chain joins TRBV5-1 and TRBJ2-5; a possible D gene is TRBD2 (5 bases). Germline CDR1 reads SGHRS; CDR2 reads YFSETQ. The germline V and J ends were trimmed by 1 base and 1 base, with 8 bases remaining between them. This CDR3 contains 14 residues. CDR3 sequence reads: CASSLSEGQETQYL. The CDR3 nucleotides are TGCGCCAGCAGCTTGAGCGAGGGCCAAGAGACCCAGTACCTC.

This clonotype was counted at least ten times. This chain links TRBV5-1 with TRBJ1-1; a weak D match, TRBD1 (6 bases). Germline V gene lookup returns CDR1 SGHRS and CDR2 YFSETQ. Trimming took 5 bases from V and 2 from J, leaving 13 bases between them. This CDR3 is 14 amino acids long. The CDR3 region is CASRPGGGNTEAFF. The CDR3 nucleotides are TGCGCCAGCAGGCCGGGAGGGGGAAACACTGAAGCTTTCTTT.

The table lists this clonotype with a few counts. V is TRBV7-2 and J is TRBJ2-3; D not resolved. Germline V gene sequence: CDR1 SGHTA, CDR2 FQGNSA. The CDR3 has 15 amino acids. Between the trimmed V and J ends, which lost 4 bases and 2 bases, there was a span of 13 bases. CDR3 in DNA: TGTGCCAGCAGCTACGACCGACTCTTCACAGATACGCAGTATTTT. Amino acid sequence: CASSYDRLFTDTQYF. Full variable domain (remainder filled in from reference TRBV7-2 and TRBJ2-3): GAGVSQSPSNKVTEKGKDVELRCDPISGHTALYWYRQSLGQGLEFLIYFQGNSAPDKSGLPSDRFSAERTGGSVSTLTIQRTQQEDSAVYLCASSYDRLFTDTQYFGPGTRLTVL.

This clonotype has ten or more counts. This chain links TRBV4-3 with TRBJ2-1; 12 bases fit TRBD2. CDR1 LGHNA and CDR2 YSLEER come from the germline V gene. Unmatched junction bases numbered 9, after V lost 4 bases and J lost 8 bases. There are 16 residues in the CDR3. Written as DNA, the CDR3 is TGCGCCAGCAGCCCTCGGACTAGCGGGATTTTGTATGAGCAGTTCTTC. The encoded protein is CASSPRTSGILYEQFF.

This clonotype was recorded a few times. The chain recombines TRBV5-4 with TRBJ2-3; D uncertain. This CDR3 has 13 residues. V lost 10 bases, J lost 4 bases, and 16 bases lay in between. From germline, CDR1 is SGHNT and CDR2 YYREEE (reference sequence). The CDR3 coding sequence is TGTGCCTGGGCCTTCAGTTGGGCAGATACGCAGTATTTT. This sequence encodes CAWAFSWADTQYF.

There are a few counts of this clonotype. In DNA, the CDR3 is TGTGCCAGCAGCGCGCAGTCCGGGGCCAACGTCCTGACTTTC. This sequence encodes CASSAQSGANVLTF. The chain links TRBV9 to TRBJ2-6; D is unclear. V shed 3 bases and J shed 4 bases, with 8 bases lying between them. Germline CDR1 reads SGDLS; CDR2 reads YYNGEE. This CDR3 is 14 amino acids long.

This clonotype was seen more than once but under ten times. The CDR3 sequence: CASSALGGMETQYF. CDR3 sequence (DNA): TGTGCCAGCAGTGCGTTGGGGGGAATGGAGACCCAGTACTTC. The chain joins TRBV25-1 to TRBJ2-5; the D gene is possibly TRBD2 (6 bases). The CDR3 spans 14 residues. Trimming stripped 4 bases from V and 5 bases from J, with 14 bases between. CDR1 is MGHDK, CDR2 SYGVNS, per germline.

This clonotype was observed many times. In DNA form, the CDR3 reads TGCAGCGTAGCCCGGGGGGGCCAGGGGGCAGATACGCAGTATTTT. It translates to CSVARGGQGADTQYF. J is TRBJ2-3 and V is TRBV29-1; maybe TRBD2 (8 bases). The CDR3 is 15 residues long. Between the trimmed V and J ends, which lost 6 bases and 4 bases, there was a span of 20 bases. Germline V gene data show CDR1 as SQVTM and CDR2 as ANQGSEA.

The rearrangement links TRBV10-2 to TRBJ2-3, with D possibly TRBD2 on 7 matching bases. Germline CDR1 and CDR2: WSHSY and SAAADI. The CDR3 sequence is 15 residues long. The germline V and J ends were trimmed by 4 bases and 2 bases, with 13 bases remaining between them. DNA for the CDR3: TGCGCCAGCAGTGGACGGGGGGCCGACACAGATACGCAGTATTTT. Translation gives CASSGRGADTDTQYF.

This clonotype was seen at least ten times. V and J are TRBV6-5 and TRBJ2-2; D not resolved. The V gene lost 0 bases and the J gene lost 1 base, with 0 bases spanning the gap. This CDR3 is 13 amino acids long. Germline lookup yields CDR1 MNHEY and CDR2 SVGAGI. The CDR3 bases are TGTGCCAGCAGTTACTCGAACACCGGGGAGCTGTTTTTT. It is translated as CASSYSNTGELFF.

This clonotype was counted only a few times. The V gene is TRBV2, the J gene TRBJ2-5; D not resolved. The V gene lost 5 bases and the J gene lost 4 bases, with 14 bases spanning the gap. This CDR3 region has 14 residues. In germline, CDR1 is SNHLY, CDR2 FYNNEI. The CDR3: CASSPGRAGETQYF. CDR3 in DNA: TGTGCCAGCAGTCCCGGCCGGGCCGGAGAGACCCAGTACTTC.

This clonotype was seen at least ten times. The J gene is TRBJ1-6, the V gene TRBV4-3; no definite D call. The CDR3 is made up of 15 amino acids. Germline assignment: CDR1 LGHNA and CDR2 YSLEER. V lost 1 base, J lost 4 bases, and 8 bases lay in between. The CDR3 DNA reads TGCGCCAGCAGCCAAGGGGCAGCTTATAATTCACCCCTCCACTTT. Protein sequence: CASSQGAAYNSPLHF.

This clonotype was counted a few times. The chain combines TRBV13 with TRBJ2-1, with 11 bases fitting TRBD2. The CDR3 length is 19 residues. Germline V gene sequence: CDR1 PRHDT, CDR2 FYEKMQ (reference sequence). The V gene end was trimmed by 5 bases and the J gene end by 0 bases; junction bases not matched to a gene: 12. The CDR3 DNA follows: TGTGCCAGCAGCGATCCGACTAGCGGGACTTCTAGCTCCTACAATGAGCAGTTCTTC. It is translated as CASSDPTSGTSSSYNEQFF.

This clonotype was found a few times. The J gene is TRBJ2-7, the V gene TRBV5-1; 11 bases are a match to TRBD2. The CDR3 runs to 17 residues. Germline-derived CDR1 and CDR2 are SGHRS and YFSETQ. The J segment lost 2 bases and the V segment lost 0 bases, leaving 7 bases of the junction unmatched. Here the CDR3 reads CASSLELAGVIPYEQYF. In nucleotides, the CDR3 is TGCGCCAGCAGCTTGGAACTAGCGGGGGTGATTCCCTACGAGCAGTACTTC.

This clonotype showed up just a few times. A much larger clone lies one base from this, so it may be a read error. The gene calls are TRBV13 and TRBJ2-7, with 9 bases matching TRBD1. Germline V gene sequence: CDR1 PRHDT, CDR2 FYEKMQ (reference sequence). This CDR3 contains 17 residues. The CDR3: CVSSPQSLGDRVHEQYF. CDR3 sequence (DNA): TGTGTCAGCAGCCCACAATCTCTCGGGGACAGGGTCCACGAGCAGTACTTC.

This clonotype was counted ten times or more. The rearrangement uses TRBV18 and TRBJ1-5; D remains unclear. Between the trimmed V and J ends, which lost 3 bases and 0 bases, there was a span of 9 bases. CDR1 is KGHSH and CDR2 is LQKENI in the germline V gene. The CDR3 is 15 residues long. The CDR3 sequence is CASSPAPSSNQPQHF. The CDR3 DNA follows: TGTGCCAGCTCACCCGCACCGAGTAGCAATCAGCCCCAGCATTTT.

This clonotype was counted ten times or more. The rearrangement uses TRBV20-1 and TRBJ1-4, with D hard to call. Germline assignment: CDR1 DFQATT and CDR2 SNEGSKA (reference sequence). The CDR3 runs to 14 residues. The V and J ends lost 1 base and 4 bases respectively, with 10 bases between them. CDR3 in DNA: TGCAGTGCTAGAGCTTCGGACCTTAATGAAAAACTGTTTTTT. Translation gives CSARASDLNEKLFF.